The text below deals with one TCR beta chain. Its matching antigen is unknown. Only in-frame clones appear in the TCRdb table, and some are missing; sequencing was by immunoSEQ multiplex PCR. The sample has about 85,000 clones; around 86% are singletons. This record comes from a study of OX40 agonist ivuxolimab in advanced cancers. Whole-study context: Patients got intravenous ivuxolimab at 0.01 to 10 mg/kg every 2 weeks. Among those enrolled, mean age was around 55 years (range roughly 23 to 85) and approximately 83% were male. General study points: Compared with others, partial responders at 0.1-3.0 mg/kg displayed clonal expansion among the lowest.

Trimming cost V 2 bases and J 2 bases; bases outside gene matches: 19. CDR1 is MGHRA, CDR2 YSYEKL, per germline. The CDR3 consists of 21 residues. The J gene is TRBJ1-5, the V gene TRBV4-1; 9 bases align to TRBD1. Sequencing was performed on CD4+ or CD8+ T cells sorted from blood, taken in a trial of the OX40 agonist ivuxolimab. The receptor comes from an adult with an advanced solid tumor such as melanoma, head and neck, liver or kidney cancer. CDR3 in DNA: TGCGCCAGCAGCCAAATGGGATACGGGACAGGGTTAGATTGGGGCAATCAGCCCCAGCATTTT. Translating gives CASSQMGYGTGLDWGNQPQHF.